Each of the 23 T cell receptor beta chains below was sequenced from the same sample in a study of response to subunit inactivated influenza vaccine. Using its own MiXCR run on the RT-PCR reads, TCRdb lists one record per CDR3 protein. The sample contains a few hundred thousand distinct CDR3 sequences, around 15% of which appear only once. This material consisted of PBMCs from blood, taken about 12 days after vaccination. Receptors were obtained from a man aged 45-60 years who received an inactivated influenza vaccine.

This chain connects TRBV5-1 to TRBJ2-3, with 7 nucleotides matching TRBD2. J lost 2 bases, V lost 4 bases, and 10 bases had no gene match. The V gene's germline CDR1 is SGHRS and CDR2 YFSETQ. The CDR3 runs 16 residues. The CDR3 DNA sequence: TGCGCCAGCAGCGGGCCAGCGGGACGTATCACAGATACGCAGTATTTT. This gives the protein CASSGPAGRITDTQYF.

The rearrangement joins TRBV6-1 to TRBJ2-2, with D maybe TRBD1 (5 bases). The length of the CDR3 is 15 residues. The germline gives CDR1 MNHNS, CDR2 SASEGT. Trimming took 6 bases from V and 3 from J, leaving 14 bases between them. The CDR3 sequence is CASRPDLGDTGELFF. In DNA form, the CDR3 reads TGTGCCAGCAGACCCGACTTAGGGGACACCGGGGAGCTGTTTTTT.

This clonotype was picked up many times. The CDR3 nucleotides read TGTGCCAGCAGCCGACAGGGATTTTCTGGGGCCAACGTCCTGACTTTC. Translation gives CASSRQGFSGANVLTF. This rearrangement joins TRBV7-8 to TRBJ2-6; 7 bases match TRBD1. This CDR3 is built from 16 residues. V trimming: 5 bases; J trimming: 1 base; junction bases outside the gene matches: 5. The germline CDR1 and CDR2 sequences are SGHVS and FQNEAQ.

This chain uses TRBV7-2 with TRBJ2-1; the match to TRBD2 covers 13 bases. Trimming cost V 5 bases and J 4 bases; bases outside gene matches: 2. The CDR3 extends over 15 amino acids. Germline V gene sequence: CDR1 SGHTA, CDR2 FQGNSA. CDR3 loop: CASSELAGGYNEQFF. CDR3 sequence (DNA): TGTGCCAGCAGCGAACTAGCGGGAGGGTACAATGAGCAGTTCTTC.

This clonotype was counted only a few times. V usage is TRBV3-1 and J usage is TRBJ2-7; TRBD1 matches at 8 bases. The CDR3 is 15 amino acids. CDR1 and CDR2 from the germline V gene are LGHDT and YNNKEL (reference sequence). V trimming: 3 bases; J trimming: 2 bases; junction bases outside the gene matches: 6. Here the CDR3 reads CASSQSGTGPYEQYF. The CDR3 bases are TGTGCCAGCAGCCAGTCCGGGACAGGTCCCTACGAGCAGTACTTC.

This clonotype has just a few counts. J is TRBJ2-5 and V is TRBV6-1, with TRBD2 identical over 10 bases. Germline CDR1 reads MNHNS; CDR2 reads SASEGT. The CDR3 runs to 15 residues. V dropped 6 bases and J dropped 5; count of bases not matched to a gene: 9. The CDR3 reads CASSVTSGAGETQYF. The CDR3 DNA sequence: TGTGCCAGCAGCGTAACTAGCGGGGCGGGGGAGACCCAGTACTTC.

This clonotype has just a few counts. The V gene is TRBV5-4, the J gene TRBJ2-2; 11 nucleotides match TRBD1. CDR3 length equals 13 residues. Per the germline V gene, CDR1 is SGHNT and CDR2 is YYREEE (reference sequence). V was clipped by 7 bases and J by 4 bases; unmatched bases: 0. CDR3 coding DNA: TGTGCCAGCGGGACAGGGGGCACCGGGGAGCTGTTTTTT. Residues: CASGTGGTGELFF.

Here the CDR3 DNA reads TGCAGTGCTAGAGATTCGCGGACTAGCGGGTACAATGAGCAGTTCTTC. This encodes CSARDSRTSGYNEQFF. The chain couples TRBV20-1 to TRBJ2-1; TRBD2 agrees at 11 bases. The CDR3 length is 16 residues. The germline gives CDR1 DFQATT, CDR2 SNEGSKA (reference sequence). Germline trimming cut 0 bases from V and 4 bases from J; bases unmatched to any gene: 5.

A few counts support this clonotype. The V call is TRBV11-2, the J call TRBJ2-6; D gene uncertain. The CDR3 totals 19 residues. The germline CDR1 and CDR2 sequences are SGHAT and FQNNGV. V was cut by 3 bases and J by 0 bases, with 18 bases left in between. The CDR3 DNA sequence: TGTGCCAGCAGCTTTTACTCCGGTCGTCGGCCCTCTGGGGCCAACGTCCTGACTTTC. Translation gives CASSFYSGRRPSGANVLTF.

CDR3 DNA: TGTGCCACCAGCAGAGGGGGGGCTGAAGCTTTCTTT. Translating gives CATSRGGAEAFF. The chain combines TRBV15 with TRBJ1-1, with D possibly being TRBD1 (5 bases). This CDR3 has 12 residues. Trimming took off 1 base at V and 6 bases at J, with 6 bases between the two ends. The germline V gene encodes CDR1 LNHNV and CDR2 YYDKDF (reference sequence).

This clonotype was found a few times. The chain couples TRBV29-1 to TRBJ1-1; no definite D call. CDR3 length: 8 residues. Germline CDR1 is SQVTM and CDR2 is ANQGSEA. CDR3 in DNA: TGCGGTATCTCTGAAGCTTTCTTT. Its translation is CGISEAFF.

In its sample, this clonotype was seen a few times. The rearrangement uses TRBV29-1 and TRBJ2-1; D gene unclear. Germline V gene lookup returns CDR1 SQVTM and CDR2 ANQGSEA. The CDR3 is 10 residues long. Trimming shortened V by 7 bases and J by 9 bases, and 10 bases separated the two germline ends. This CDR3 reads CSAASSEQFF. CDR3 nucleotides: TGCAGCGCCGCAAGTAGTGAGCAGTTCTTC.

This clonotype was seen only a few times. The chain recombines TRBV6-2 or TRBV6-3 with TRBJ2-4, with a possible D match to TRBD1 (5 bases). The ends were cut back, 6 bases at V and 8 bases at J, with 14 bases in the middle. Germline assignment: CDR1 MNHEY and CDR2 SVGEGT. The CDR3 has 13 amino acids. CDR3 protein: CASSGHGVDIQYF. CDR3 in DNA: TGTGCCAGCAGCGGACATGGCGTGGACATTCAGTACTTC.

This clonotype came up a few times. CDR3 region: CAISVGAHSDTQYF. The CDR3 region has the DNA TGTGCCATCAGTGTTGGCGCTCACTCAGATACGCAGTATTTT. This chain links TRBV10-3 with TRBJ2-3; D unclear. The V end lost 4 bases, the J end lost 4 bases, and 12 bases lay between the germline ends. The CDR3 is 14 residues long. Looked up from germline, CDR1 is ENHRY and CDR2 is SYGVKD.

The V gene is TRBV12-3 or TRBV12-4, the J gene TRBJ2-3; the D gene could be TRBD1 or TRBD2 (5 bases each). The CDR3 spans 15 residues. Trimming shortened V by 3 bases and J by 4 bases, and 14 bases separated the two germline ends. The CDR3 DNA reads TGTGCCAGCAGTTTCGGGGCTACTCACGCAGATACGCAGTATTTT. It specifies CASSFGATHADTQYF.

This clonotype was counted once. The rearrangement joins TRBV7-9 to TRBJ2-5; D remains unclear. Germline V gene data show CDR1 as SEHNR and CDR2 as FQNEAQ (reference sequence). V was clipped by 6 bases and J by 1 base, with 12 bases between them. The CDR3 contains 14 residues. CDR3 coding DNA: TGTGCCAGCAGTTACGGACGGTTCCAAGAGACCCAGTACTTC. Its protein product is CASSYGRFQETQYF.

The genes are TRBV2 and TRBJ2-7; tentative D call: TRBD2 (6 bases). The V gene lost 7 bases and the J gene lost 3 bases, with 16 bases spanning the gap. The germline V gene has CDR1 SNHLY and CDR2 FYNNEI. The CDR3 length is 14 residues. The CDR3 bases are TGTGCCAGCAAAGAGGGCGGGACCTTCTACGAGCAGTACTTC. Amino acid sequence: CASKEGGTFYEQYF.

In its sample, this clonotype was seen a few times. The V gene is TRBV7-3, the J gene TRBJ2-6; D gene uncertain. CDR1 and CDR2 (germline): SGHTA, FQGTGA. The V end lost 3 bases, the J end lost 2 bases, and 5 bases lay between the germline ends. This CDR3 spans 14 amino acids. The CDR3: CASSFFAGANVLTF. The CDR3 bases are TGTGCCAGCAGCTTCTTTGCTGGGGCCAACGTCCTGACTTTC.

V and J are TRBV3-1 and TRBJ2-7; tentative D call: TRBD1 (5 bases). V lost 1 base and J 2 bases, leaving 15 bases between the germline ends. The CDR3 consists of 16 residues. CDR1 and CDR2 from the germline V gene are LGHDT and YNNKEL (reference sequence). The CDR3 DNA is TGTGCCAGCAGCCAAGGGATCCGGACACAGACCTACGAGCAGTACTTC. This encodes CASSQGIRTQTYEQYF.

This chain joins TRBV29-1 and TRBJ2-1; no firm D call. Per the germline V gene, CDR1 is SQVTM and CDR2 is ANQGSEA. This CDR3 is 10 amino acids long. The germline V and J ends were trimmed by 3 bases and 7 bases, with 4 bases remaining between them. The CDR3 DNA is TGCAGCGTTGATCGAAATGAGCAGTTCTTC. It specifies CSVDRNEQFF.

A few counts support this clonotype. The chain has TRBV23-1 and TRBJ2-1, with D perhaps given as TRBD1 or TRBD2 (5 bases each). TRBV23-1 qualifies as an ORF whose function is uncertain. CDR3 length: 14 amino acids. V lost 6 bases, J lost 4 bases, and 13 bases lay in between. CDR3 residues: CASRPPGRYNEQFF. CDR3 DNA: TGCGCCAGCAGGCCCCCGGGACGGTACAATGAGCAGTTCTTC.

This clonotype came up a few times. The chain has TRBV5-1 and TRBJ2-1, with D maybe TRBD2 (5 bases). V was cut by 0 bases and J by 10 bases, with 17 bases left in between. The CDR3 consists of 15 residues. Germline V lookup: CDR1 SGHRS, CDR2 YFSETQ. The CDR3 nucleotides read TGCGCCAGCAGCTTGGAAGCGGTGACGACCGGCGAGCAGTTCTTC. The encoded protein is CASSLEAVTTGEQFF.

This clonotype occurred a few times. The chain links TRBV7-9 to TRBJ2-7; D unresolved. Germline V gives CDR1 SEHNR, CDR2 FQNEAQ (reference sequence). There are 14 residues in the CDR3. The V end was cut by 3 bases, the J end by 4 bases, with 13 bases between. CDR3: CASSFDVKNYEQYF. The CDR3 DNA is TGTGCCAGCAGCTTCGATGTGAAGAATTACGAGCAGTACTTC. Complete variable domain (other parts from reference TRBV7-9 and TRBJ2-7): DTGVSQNPRHKITKRGQNVTFRCDPISEHNRLYWYRQTLGQGPEFLTYFQNEAQLEKSRLLSDRFSAERPKGSFSTLEIQRTEQGDSAMYLCASSFDVKNYEQYFGPGTRLTVT.